This record covers a single TCR beta chain. What it recognizes is unknown. Compared with germline, one end of the junction differs, possibly owing to a read error. Genomic DNA, serving as template, underwent TCR beta VDJ and CDR3 profiling. Each CDR3 protein is one row after TCRdb ran MiXCR on the reads. Of around 180,000 distinct CDR3 sequences listed, under 70% are singletons. The CDR3 sequence is 14 residues long. From germline, CDR1 is SGHTA and CDR2 FQGNSA. These data are taken from a study of CD8+CD57+ T cells in acquired aplastic anemia. Whole-study context: Mean DNA quantity obtained from sorted CD4+ and CD8+ cells was around 3.2 ug. Whole-study findings and limits: Almost 30 sequences, all CD8+ CDR3, were shared between patients and controls.

The receptor's source is a human donor with severe aplastic anemia or a healthy control (not recorded which). The gene calls are TRBV7-2 and TRBJ2-1, with unresolved D. The sequenced sample consisted of sorted CD4+, CD8+, or CD8+CD57+ T cells (not recorded which) from PBMCs. The DNA of the CDR3 is TGCGCCAGCAGCCCGATGGGGTCCTACAATGAGCAGTTCTTC. This encodes CASSPMGSYNEQFF.